The clone carrying this T cell receptor beta chain was observed a few times. Its antigen remains unknown. Trimming removed 4 bases from V and 5 bases from J, with 11 bases in between. Germline-derived CDR1 and CDR2 are DFQATT and SNEGSKA (reference sequence). This CDR3 region has 13 residues. One entry per CDR3 protein results from TCRdb running MiXCR on the 5' RACE reads. The data show some 500,000 distinct CDR3 sequences, with roughly 12% seen just once and over 11% held by the top ten. This entry is derived from a study of T cells after yellow fever vaccination. Points from the study as a whole: Researchers cautioned that FACS-sorted repertoires could harbor abundant clonotypes contaminating from the bulk population. The booster response re-showed most primary clones: 96% CD4, over 80% CD8.

This clonotype was obtained from a man aged 25-40 years who received the YFV17D yellow fever vaccine. The chain has TRBV20-1 and TRBJ2-2, with D unclear. The source was PBMCs, collected on the day of the yellow fever booster vaccination. This chain's CDR3 is CSATTPRTGELFF. The CDR3 DNA sequence: TGCAGTGCTACCACTCCTAGGACCGGGGAGCTGTTTTTT.